This T cell receptor beta chain comes out of a study of blood T cells in healthy people across ages. Then a second PCR, running roughly 7 to 11 cycles, was carried out with a sample-barcoded 5' primer and a J-beta primer mix. TCRdb called the 5' RACE reads again in MiXCR, with one record for every CDR3 protein. Among about 940,000 distinct CDR3 sequences, about 48% were seen once, and the ten largest hold roughly 13%. In germline, CDR1 is SGHAT, CDR2 FQNNGV. The CDR3 covers 13 residues. Isolating PBMCs gave at least 6.5 million of these cells per sample. Sequencing was done on a sample of blood. The chain joins TRBV11-2 to TRBJ2-4; D is possibly TRBD1 (6 bases). The J call is in doubt because the DNA end fits TRBJ2-7 better. The origin of this receptor is a man in his thirties or forties in good health. CDR3 DNA: TGTGCCAGCAGCGTTACAGGGAACCACGAGCAGTACTTC. This sequence encodes CASSVTGNHEQYF.